This entry lists 7 T cell receptor beta chains sequenced from one sample in a study of T cell clonotyping in hematopoietic cell transplantation. Time point denoted: recipient sample about 28 days before transplant, after cytoreduction. The repertoire was sequenced with immunoSEQ multiplex PCR; TCRdb's copy has only in-frame clones and lacks some. The sample lists around 27,000 clones; 60% to 80% were seen once. The sequencing here drew on peripheral blood mononuclear cells, taken before stem cell transplant. These receptors all come from a man aged 50-60 years with myelodysplastic syndrome. Some clones in this sample may be carry-over from other donors' samples.

The DNA of the CDR3 is TGTGCCAGCAGTGCTAGCACAGATACGCAGTATTTT. Protein product: CASSASTDTQYF. The chain recombines TRBV2 with TRBJ2-3, with no clear D. V was pared by 4 bases and J by 0 bases, with 2 bases between. There are 12 residues in the CDR3. Per germline, CDR1 SNHLY and CDR2 FYNNEI.

The chain carries TRBV30 and TRBJ1-4; 11 nucleotides line up with TRBD1. This CDR3 region has 15 residues. Unmatched junction bases numbered 9, after V lost 7 bases and J lost 5 bases. The V gene's germline CDR1 is GTSNPN and CDR2 SVGIG (reference sequence). CDR3 sequence: CASTKGTGGNEKLFF. The CDR3 bases are TGTGCCTCCACGAAAGGGACAGGGGGGAATGAAAAACTGTTTTTT.

The chain recombines TRBV4-3 with TRBJ2-3; no reliable D call. The CDR3 length is 14 residues. The germline V and J ends were trimmed by 0 bases and 0 bases, with 4 bases remaining between them. Germline CDR1 is LGHNA and CDR2 is YSLEER. The CDR3 protein is CASSQEPSTDTQYF. The CDR3 nucleotides read TGCGCCAGCAGCCAAGAGCCGAGCACAGATACGCAGTATTTT.

The chain links TRBV30 to TRBJ1-6; no reliable D call. Germline V lookup: CDR1 GTSNPN, CDR2 SVGIG (reference sequence). V shed 0 bases and J shed 5 bases, with 11 bases lying between them. The CDR3 is 15 residues long. The CDR3 nucleotides read TGTGCCTGGAGTGTATCGGGAGCCGATAATTCACCCCTCCACTTT. Its translation: CAWSVSGADNSPLHF.

V gene TRBV10-1 combines with J gene TRBJ2-7; weak D call: TRBD1 (6 bases). V was clipped by 1 base and J by 4 bases, with 14 bases between them. The CDR3 contains 15 residues. In germline, CDR1 is WNHNN, CDR2 SYGVQD (reference sequence). DNA of the CDR3: TGCGCCAGCAGTGAGTGGGGGCGCGGGTCGTACGAGCAGTACTTC. This gives the protein CASSEWGRGSYEQYF.

V and J are TRBV30 and TRBJ1-2; the match to TRBD1 covers 7 bases. V lost 3 bases to trimming and J lost 7 bases; unmatched junction nucleotides: 5. This CDR3 region has 12 residues. Germline CDR1 reads GTSNPN; CDR2 reads SVGIG (reference sequence). In nucleotides, the CDR3 is TGTGCCTGGAGACAGGGGAGGGGTGGCTACACCTTC. It is translated as CAWRQGRGGYTF.

This clone was counted between two and nine times. V usage is TRBV5-6 and J usage is TRBJ2-5, with 7 bases fitting TRBD1. This CDR3 comprises 14 residues. Germline CDR1 and CDR2: SGHDT and YYEEEE. V lost 6 bases, J lost 2 bases, and 7 bases stayed unmatched. CDR3 in DNA: TGTGCCAGCAACACCGGGACAGCGCAAGAGACCCAGTACTTC. This encodes CASNTGTAQETQYF. Full variable domain (outside the CDR3, taken from reference TRBV5-6 and TRBJ2-5): DAGVTQSPTHLIKTRGQQVTLRCSPKSGHDTVSWYQQALGQGPQFIFQYYEEEERQRGNFPDRFSGHQFPNYSSELNVNALLLGDSALYLCASNTGTAQETQYFGPGTRLLVL.